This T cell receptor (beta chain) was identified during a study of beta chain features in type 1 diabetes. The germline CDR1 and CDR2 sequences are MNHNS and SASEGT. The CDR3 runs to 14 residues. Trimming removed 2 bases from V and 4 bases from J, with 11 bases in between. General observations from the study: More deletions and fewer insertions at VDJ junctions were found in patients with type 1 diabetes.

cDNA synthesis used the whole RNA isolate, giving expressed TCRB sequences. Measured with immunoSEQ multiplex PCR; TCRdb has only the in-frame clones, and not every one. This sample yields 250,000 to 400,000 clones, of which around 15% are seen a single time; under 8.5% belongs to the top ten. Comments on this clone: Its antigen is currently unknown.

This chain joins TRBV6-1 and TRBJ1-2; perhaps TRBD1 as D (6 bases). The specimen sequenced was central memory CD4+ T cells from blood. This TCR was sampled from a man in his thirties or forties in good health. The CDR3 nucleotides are TGTGCCAGCAGTGAATCCCAGGGGAGCTATGGCTACACCTTC. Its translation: CASSESQGSYGYTF.